The 16 T cell receptor beta chains in this list originate from one sample, sequenced in a study of response to subunit inactivated influenza vaccine listed by TCRdb under 2018. The library was produced with RT-PCR. Sequencing instrument: Illumina HiSeq 2500. TCRdb handled the public reads itself, with Q25 trimming in fastp and clone calling in MiXCR, and kept productive beta chains. CDR3 protein duplicates are merged, each entry listing the most common genes and DNA. The sample table records more than 400,000 distinct CDR3 sequences; 9.5% to 13% of these occur just once. Clones ranked in the top ten supply roughly 12% of the sample. In light of the paper, this sample's time point label describes: 45 days after influenza vaccine administration. The source material was PBMCs from blood, sampled 35 to 45 days after vaccination. The receptors here all came from a man aged 50 to 60 who received an inactivated influenza vaccine. Donor details come from another sample of the same person, matched by shared clones.

This clonotype showed up just a few times. The V gene is TRBV7-8, the J gene TRBJ2-3; 13 positions agree with TRBD2. The CDR3 length is 12 residues. Germline V gene data show CDR1 as SGHVS and CDR2 as FQNEAQ. Germline trimming cut 4 bases from V and 15 bases from J; bases unmatched to any gene: 4. The CDR3 coding sequence is TGTGCCAGCAGCTCCACTAGCGGGGGGGCCTATTTT. This translates into CASSSTSGGAYF. Drawing the rest from reference TRBV7-8 and TRBJ2-3, the complete variable domain is GAGVSQSPRYKVAKRGQDVALRCDPISGHVSLFWYQQALGQGPEFLTYFQNEAQLDKSGLPSDRFFAERPEGSVSTLKIQRTQQEDSAVYLCASSSTSGGAYFGPGTRLTVL.

In this sample, this clonotype turned up many times. J is TRBJ2-7 and V is TRBV20-1; D unclear. CDR3 length: 15 residues. V lost 8 bases to trimming and J lost 3 bases, with 23 bases between them. Germline-derived CDR1 and CDR2 are DFQATT and SNEGSKA (reference sequence). The CDR3 DNA reads as TGCAGTCCTATAATAAGTGTAGAACCCTACTACGAGCAGTACTTC. This gives the protein CSPIISVEPYYEQYF.

The V call is TRBV20-1, the J call TRBJ2-3, with 10 positions matching TRBD2. Germline CDR1 reads DFQATT; CDR2 reads SNEGSKA (reference sequence). Trimming cost V 2 bases and J 2 bases; bases outside gene matches: 1. There are 14 residues in the CDR3. Here the CDR3 reads CSARTSGITDTQYF. CDR3 bases: TGCAGTGCTAGAACTAGCGGGATCACAGATACGCAGTATTTT.

This clonotype was seen a handful of times. The rearrangement uses TRBV29-1 and TRBJ2-7; D is possibly TRBD2 (6 bases). CDR3 length equals 13 residues. The V gene's germline CDR1 is SQVTM and CDR2 ANQGSEA. Trimming removed 3 bases from V and 6 bases from J, with 15 bases in between. Written as DNA, the CDR3 is TGCAGCGTTGACTCGGGAGCGGGTCGCGAGCAGTACTTC. It yields the protein CSVDSGAGREQYF.

The V and J genes are TRBV20-1 and TRBJ1-1, with D unresolved. V was clipped by 0 bases and J by 5 bases, with 4 bases between them. The CDR3 is 11 residues long. The germline V gene has CDR1 DFQATT and CDR2 SNEGSKA (reference sequence). CDR3 DNA sequence: TGCAGTGCTAGAGATCGAACTGAAGCTTTCTTT. It is translated as CSARDRTEAFF.

The J gene is TRBJ2-7, the V gene TRBV4-1, with 9 bases aligning to TRBD1. Germline assignment: CDR1 MGHRA and CDR2 YSYEKL. The CDR3 length is 14 residues. J gave up 7 bases and V 0 bases, and 4 bases lay outside the gene matches. The CDR3 loop is CASSQDTGTGEQYF. DNA of the CDR3: TGCGCCAGCAGCCAAGATACAGGGACAGGGGAGCAGTACTTC.

This clonotype turned up a few times. The chain employs TRBV5-1 and TRBJ2-1; D is unclear. V was cut by 1 base and J by 0 bases, with 11 bases left in between. The CDR3 extends over 16 amino acids. The germline V gene has CDR1 SGHRS and CDR2 YFSETQ. CDR3 sequence reads: CASSLYLGISYNEQFF. CDR3 DNA sequence: TGCGCCAGCAGCTTGTACCTTGGAATCTCCTACAATGAGCAGTTCTTC.

This clonotype was observed a handful of times. V and J are TRBV25-1 and TRBJ2-5, with D unresolved. V lost 6 bases, J lost 2 bases, and 13 bases lay in between. Germline V gives CDR1 MGHDK, CDR2 SYGVNS. The CDR3 has 14 residues. The CDR3 DNA follows: TGTGCCAGCAGCGCCATGGGCGGTCAAGAGACCCAGTACTTC. It yields the protein CASSAMGGQETQYF.

This clonotype was detected only a few times. The V gene is TRBV9, the J gene TRBJ2-1; 9 bases are a match to TRBD2. The CDR3 extends over 16 amino acids. Trimming removed 1 base from V and 8 bases from J; junction bases left unmatched: 10. Germline-derived CDR1 and CDR2 are SGDLS and YYNGEE. In DNA form, the CDR3 reads TGTGCCAGCAGCGTAAACGCGGCGGGGGGGCGTGATGAGCAGTTCTTC. Translated: CASSVNAAGGRDEQFF.

This clonotype was detected a few times. The rearrangement joins TRBV12-3 or TRBV12-4 to TRBJ2-3; 7 positions match TRBD2. V dropped 6 bases and J dropped 6; count of bases not matched to a gene: 12. The CDR3 is 15 residues long. The CDR3 region is CASRGPGGFADTQYF. The CDR3, as DNA: TGTGCCAGCAGGGGGCCGGGGGGTTTTGCGGATACGCAGTATTTT.

The chain uses TRBV12-3 or TRBV12-4 and TRBJ2-1, with 9 positions matching TRBD2. J lost 4 bases, V lost 2 bases, and 3 bases had no gene match. CDR3 length equals 15 residues. CDR3 loop: CASSLFAGGYNEQFF. The CDR3 DNA reads TGTGCCAGCAGTTTATTTGCGGGGGGGTACAATGAGCAGTTCTTC.

V usage is TRBV7-9 and J usage is TRBJ1-4; 8 bases map to TRBD1. This CDR3 has 15 residues. Germline V gives CDR1 SEHNR, CDR2 FQNEAQ (reference sequence). The junction had 7 bases not matched to a gene; V was cut back by 3 bases and J by 7 bases. The CDR3 bases are TGTGCCAGCAGCTTCTCGACAGGGGCTGGTGAAAAACTGTTTTTT. Protein product: CASSFSTGAGEKLFF.

This chain connects TRBV5-6 to TRBJ2-3; D is possibly TRBD1 (6 bases). The germline CDR1 and CDR2 sequences are SGHDT and YYEEEE. The CDR3 spans 16 residues. V was cut by 0 bases and J by 8 bases, with 19 bases left in between. CDR3 nucleotide sequence: TGTGCCAGCAGCTTGGCCGGGGCAGGGGAAATTGGTACGCAGTATTTT. Translating it yields CASSLAGAGEIGTQYF. The whole variable domain, remainder taken from reference TRBV5-6 and TRBJ2-3, is DAGVTQSPTHLIKTRGQQVTLRCSPKSGHDTVSWYQQALGQGPQFIFQYYEEEERQRGNFPDRFSGHQFPNYSSELNVNALLLGDSALYLCASSLAGAGEIGTQYFGPGTRLTVL.

The chain carries TRBV29-1 and TRBJ2-7; no clear D gene. The CDR3 spans 14 residues. Trimming took off 7 bases at V and 0 bases at J, with 16 bases between the two ends. Germline V lookup: CDR1 SQVTM, CDR2 ANQGSEA. CDR3 bases: TGCAGCGCCCTTTTGGAGATGACCTCCTACGAGCAGTACTTC. Protein product: CSALLEMTSYEQYF.

This clonotype was seen a few times. The chain combines TRBV5-1 with TRBJ2-7, with a weak D call TRBD2 (5 bases). This CDR3 comprises 13 residues. V was pared by 3 bases and J by 2 bases, with 9 bases between. Germline CDR1 reads SGHRS; CDR2 reads YFSETQ. Here the CDR3 reads CASSSEGAYEQYF. CDR3 DNA: TGCGCCAGCAGCTCCGAGGGTGCCTACGAGCAGTACTTC.

This clonotype was found many times. This chain connects TRBV12-3 or TRBV12-4 to TRBJ1-1; 7 bases are shared with TRBD1. The CDR3 runs to 16 residues. Unmatched junction bases numbered 10, after V lost 5 bases and J lost 1 base. This CDR3 is CASSLRQGRANTEAFF. The CDR3, as DNA: TGTGCCAGCAGTCTACGACAGGGCAGGGCGAACACTGAAGCTTTCTTT.